The 21 T cell receptor beta chains below come from one sample, sequenced in a study of cytomegalovirus exposure and HLA in healthy donors. Clones were sequenced by immunoSEQ multiplex PCR, and TCRdb holds only the in-frame ones, with some missing. Among about 360,000 clones listed, 70% to 90% were seen once. The sequencing input was PBMCs. These receptors were taken from a young woman in good health and CMV-seronegative.

This sequence joins TRBV7-3 and TRBJ1-2; D is undetermined. From germline, CDR1 is SGHTA and CDR2 FQGTGA. The germline V and J ends were trimmed by 5 bases and 3 bases, with 13 bases remaining between them. The CDR3 has 14 residues. CDR3 residues: CASSPPIRYYGYTF. The CDR3 nucleotides read TGTGCCAGCAGCCCCCCTATACGATACTATGGCTACACCTTC.

The chain couples TRBV28 to TRBJ1-5; TRBD1 might be the D (5 bases). V gave up 6 bases and J gave up 0 bases, with 18 bases separating them. The CDR3 sequence is 17 residues long. CDR1 and CDR2 (germline): MDHEN, SYDVKM. DNA of the CDR3: TGTGCCAGCAGCTCGGGGGGGGGAGAGGGTAGCAATCAGCCCCAGCATTTT. Amino acids: CASSSGGGEGSNQPQHF.

V usage is TRBV5-1 and J usage is TRBJ2-1; weak D call: TRBD1 (6 bases). V was cut by 4 bases and J by 5 bases, with 10 bases left in between. The germline gives CDR1 SGHRS, CDR2 YFSETQ. The CDR3 contains 13 residues. The CDR3 loop reads CASSEDSDNEQFF. In nucleotides, the CDR3 is TGCGCCAGCAGCGAGGACAGTGACAATGAGCAGTTCTTC.

The table lists this clone with a few counts. The chain has TRBV19 and TRBJ1-1, with a tentative D call TRBD1 (6 bases). Germline V CDR1 and CDR2: LNHDA, SQIVND (reference sequence). CDR3 length equals 15 residues. With 6 bases removed from V and 4 bases from J, the gap between germline ends came to 18 bases. The CDR3 bases are TGTGCCAGTAGGCAACCACCGGACAGAATCACTGAAGCTTTCTTT. This sequence encodes CASRQPPDRITEAFF.

A few counts support this clone. The chain employs TRBV6-5 and TRBJ1-5; D is unclear. CDR3 length: 13 amino acids. The germline V gene has CDR1 MNHEY and CDR2 SVGAGI. Between the trimmed V and J ends, which lost 6 bases and 2 bases, there was a span of 8 bases. This CDR3 is CASSPVGNQPQHF. CDR3 nucleotides: TGTGCCAGCAGCCCGGTGGGCAATCAGCCCCAGCATTTT.

The rearrangement links TRBV28 to TRBJ2-1; D call uncertain. Germline V gene data show CDR1 as MDHEN and CDR2 as SYDVKM. The CDR3 contains 12 residues. Trimming shortened V by 5 bases and J by 10 bases, and 12 bases separated the two germline ends. The CDR3 DNA reads as TGTGCCAGCAGTCTCATCCCCGGGGAGCAGTTCTTC. This sequence encodes CASSLIPGEQFF.

As DNA, the CDR3 is TGTGCCAGCCAACCGGGACAGGAGACCACCGGGGAGCTGTTTTTT. Amino acids: CASQPGQETTGELFF. The V and J genes are TRBV27 and TRBJ2-2; TRBD1 matches 8 bases. CDR1 and CDR2 (germline): MNHEY, SMNVEV (reference sequence). Losses at the gene ends were 8 bases for V and 4 bases for J; bases not matched to a gene: 9. This CDR3 spans 15 amino acids.

V usage is TRBV28 and J usage is TRBJ1-1; D unresolved. Germline V gene data show CDR1 as MDHEN and CDR2 as SYDVKM. The length of the CDR3 is 14 residues. Trimming removed 0 bases from V and 6 bases from J, with 11 bases in between. CDR3 in amino acids: CASSLWAQRSEAFF. The CDR3 DNA reads as TGTGCCAGCAGTTTATGGGCACAGAGATCTGAAGCTTTCTTT.

CDR3 region: CASSLQGARYSGANVLTF. CDR3 nucleotides: TGTGCCAGCTCACTGCAGGGGGCGCGGTACTCTGGGGCCAACGTCCTGACTTTC. The V gene is TRBV18, the J gene TRBJ2-6, with 8 bases aligning to TRBD1. Germline V lookup: CDR1 KGHSH, CDR2 LQKENI. Trimming removed 4 bases from V and 0 bases from J; junction bases left unmatched: 8. The CDR3 spans 18 residues.

The J gene is TRBJ2-3, the V gene TRBV11-2; D is perhaps TRBD2 (6 bases). Germline assignment: CDR1 SGHAT and CDR2 FQNNGV. Trimming cost V 1 base and J 4 bases, with 15 bases left between them. The CDR3 has 16 amino acids. Here the CDR3 reads CASSLAWREMADTQYF. The DNA for the CDR3 is TGTGCCAGCAGCTTAGCATGGCGGGAAATGGCAGATACGCAGTATTTT.

The chain uses TRBV7-3 and TRBJ2-5; a weak D match, TRBD2 (6 bases). Trimming removed 1 base at V and 1 base at J, with 7 bases between. This CDR3 has 14 residues. CDR1 is SGHTA, CDR2 FQGTGA, per germline. As DNA, the CDR3 is TGTGCCAGCAGCTTAATGGGGGGCCAAGAGACCCAGTACTTC. It specifies CASSLMGGQETQYF.

The chain combines TRBV19 with TRBJ1-1; 7 bases are shared with TRBD1. Per the germline V gene, CDR1 is LNHDA and CDR2 is SQIVND (reference sequence). The CDR3 is made up of 12 amino acids. V gave up 5 bases and J gave up 10 bases; unmatched junction bases: 7. CDR3 bases: TGTGCCAGTAGTCCTGGACAGGCGGGAGCTTTCTTT. Translating gives CASSPGQAGAFF.

This clone was seen only once. DNA of the CDR3: TGTGCCACCAGCAGAGCCACAGGGTACAGGACGAACACCGGGGAGCTGTTTTTT. Translation: CATSRATGYRTNTGELFF. V usage is TRBV15 and J usage is TRBJ2-2, with a tentative D call TRBD1 (6 bases). The CDR3 has 18 residues. The germline V and J ends were trimmed by 1 base and 0 bases, with 15 bases remaining between them. Per the germline V gene, CDR1 is LNHNV and CDR2 is YYDKDF (reference sequence).

This clone has only a few counts. V and J are TRBV5-1 and TRBJ2-1; 7 positions match TRBD2. CDR3 length: 13 residues. Germline loops: CDR1 SGHRS, CDR2 YFSETQ. V lost 3 bases to trimming and J lost 6 bases; unmatched junction nucleotides: 3. CDR3 DNA sequence: TGCGCCAGCAGCTACGGGACTACCAATGAGCAGTTCTTC. Translation: CASSYGTTNEQFF. The whole variable domain, filled in from reference TRBV5-1 and TRBJ2-1, reads KAGVTQTPRYLIKTRGQQVTLSCSPISGHRSVSWYQQTPGQGLQFLFEYFSETQRNKGNFPGRFSGRQFSNSRSEMNVSTLELGDSALYLCASSYGTTNEQFFGPGTRLTVL.

This chain joins TRBV9 and TRBJ1-1, with no clear D. The germline V gene has CDR1 SGDLS and CDR2 YYNGEE. The CDR3 is 14 residues long. Trimming stripped 3 bases from V and 4 bases from J, with 13 bases between. The CDR3 reads CASSALGSVTEAFF. The CDR3 DNA reads as TGTGCCAGCAGCGCCCTGGGGAGTGTCACTGAAGCTTTCTTT.

The chain is built from TRBV6-1 and TRBJ2-7; 7 bases line up with TRBD1. CDR1 and CDR2 (germline): MNHNS, SASEGT. The CDR3 contains 12 residues. V shed 4 bases and J 6 bases; nucleotides not matched to a gene: 3. The CDR3 nucleotides read TGTGCCAGCAGTGTAGACAGGGTCGAGCAGTACTTC. As protein: CASSVDRVEQYF.

The V gene is TRBV15, the J gene TRBJ2-5; 12 bases are shared with TRBD2. The CDR3 runs to 15 residues. V gave up 6 bases and J gave up 4 bases; unmatched junction bases: 6. The V gene's germline CDR1 is LNHNV and CDR2 YYDKDF (reference sequence). This CDR3 reads CATSWLLAGGETQYF. CDR3 nucleotide sequence: TGTGCCACCAGTTGGTTACTAGCGGGGGGAGAGACCCAGTACTTC.

The chain recombines TRBV6-5 with TRBJ2-1; 9 bases match TRBD2. V was pared by 2 bases and J by 7 bases, with 3 bases of the junction left unmatched. The CDR3 sequence is 14 residues long. Germline CDR1 and CDR2: MNHEY and SVGAGI. CDR3 DNA sequence: TGTGCCAGCAGTTACCCGGGACTAGCAAATGAGCAGTTCTTC. It translates to CASSYPGLANEQFF.

The chain recombines TRBV7-9 with TRBJ2-2; D perhaps matches TRBD1 (5 bases). Germline V gene sequence: CDR1 SEHNR, CDR2 FQNEAQ (reference sequence). The CDR3 totals 16 residues. Trimming took 8 bases from V and 5 from J, leaving 21 bases between them. The DNA of the CDR3 is TGTGCCAGCGATAAAGACGACGATGGGGCGACCGGGGAGCTGTTTTTT. Translated, it gives CASDKDDDGATGELFF.

Comment on this clone: At the DNA level, this CDR3 is encoded by other sequences in the same sample as well. The rearrangement joins TRBV28 to TRBJ1-5, with 8 bases lining up with TRBD1. Germline-derived CDR1 and CDR2 are MDHEN and SYDVKM. V shed 3 bases, J shed 2 bases, and the junction held 0 bases outside the gene matches. The CDR3 has 14 residues. The DNA for the CDR3 is TGTGCCAGCAGTTTGACAGGGGGCAATCAGCCCCAGCATTTT. It is translated as CASSLTGGNQPQHF.

V and J are TRBV18 and TRBJ2-3, with 10 bases identical to TRBD2. The CDR3 runs 16 residues. The V gene's germline CDR1 is KGHSH and CDR2 LQKENI. V shed 4 bases and J 1 base; nucleotides not matched to a gene: 5. The CDR3: CASSLSSGRGTDTQYF. DNA of the CDR3: TGTGCCAGCTCACTGTCTAGCGGGAGAGGCACAGATACGCAGTATTTT.